The table lists the clone carrying this T cell receptor beta chain with a few counts. Its matching antigen is unknown. V was shortened by 2 bases and J by 5 bases, with 12 bases between the two germline ends. The length of the CDR3 is 13 residues. CDR1 DFQATT and CDR2 SNEGSKA come from the germline V gene (reference sequence). This entry belongs to a study of early T cells in non-severe SARS-CoV-2 infection. Overall study context: Chains stayed unpaired after sequencing of bulk RNA from unsorted whole blood.

TCRdb redid the calling of the 5' RACE reads with MiXCR, one entry per CDR3 protein. Seen here are under 35,000 distinct CDR3 sequences, around 4.4% observed once, and the top ten hold 12%. Regarding the study as a whole: Matching results from VDJdb favored anti-spike CD8 responses, leaving private and CD4 specificities undetected.

This receptor was taken from an adult who was a healthcare worker with PCR-confirmed SARS-CoV-2 infection or an uninfected control (not recorded which). The sample was whole blood. The chain carries TRBV20-1 and TRBJ2-5; no definite D call. As DNA, the CDR3 is TGCAGTGCTAGAAGCAGGCTGGGGGAGACCCAGTACTTC. Protein: CSARSRLGETQYF.